Shown below are 6 T cell receptor delta chains from a single sample sequenced in a study of Vδ1+ human thymocytes. The template was reverse-transcribed extracted RNA. CDR3 amplicons came from multiplex PCR with pooled V-gene forward and constant-region reverse primers. TCRdb reprocessed the multiplex PCR reads using CATT. The data show roughly 55,000 delta-chain clones, more than 15% seen once. General observations from the study: Thymic TRG and TRD repertoires appeared highly polyclonal.

Antigens of these TCRs are unknown. The sequenced sample consisted of Vdelta1+ gamma-delta thymocytes from the thymus. Described subset: FACS-sorted CD3+ TCRalphabeta- TCRVdelta1+ TCRVdelta2- thymocytes. These receptors came from a boy younger than two who had congenital heart surgery.

This clone turned up a few times. The J gene is TRDJ1, the V gene TRDV1; D gene ambiguous. Per germline, CDR1 TSWWSYY and CDR2 QGS. The CDR3 is 17 residues long. V was trimmed by 7 bases and J by 0 bases, leaving 21 bases between them. The CDR3 sequence is CALVRSPYTTYTDKLIF. In DNA, the CDR3 is TGTGCTCTTGTCCGATCCCCGTACACAACTTACACCGATAAACTCATCTTT.

Within the sample, this clone is medium-sized. Other nucleotide sequences in the sample specify the same CDR3. J is TRDJ1 and V is TRDV2, with 11 bases aligning to TRDD3. The V gene end was trimmed by 6 bases and the J gene end by 4 bases; junction bases not matched to a gene: 6. The CDR3 runs to 14 residues. Germline V gene lookup returns CDR1 GEAIGNYY and CDR2 EKD. Here the CDR3 reads CACHTTGGYDKLIF. The CDR3 DNA sequence: TGTGCCTGTCATACAACTGGGGGATACGATAAACTCATCTTT.

This clone came up a few times. V gene TRDV1 combines with J gene TRDJ1; 7 bases match TRDD3. V shed 1 base and J 0 bases; nucleotides not matched to a gene: 17. The CDR3 covers 20 residues. The V gene's germline CDR1 is TSWWSYY and CDR2 QGS. The DNA for the CDR3 is TGTGCTCTTGGGGAACACCTACTGGGGACTCGCTTGCCGAACACCGATAAACTCATCTTT. It encodes CALGEHLLGTRLPNTDKLIF.

This chain links TRDV1 with TRDJ1, with 12 positions matching TRDD3. Germline assignment: CDR1 TSWWSYY and CDR2 QGS. The junction had 16 bases not matched to a gene; V was cut back by 2 bases and J by 0 bases. CDR3 size: 21 residues. CDR3 nucleotides: TGTGCTCTTGGGGAAGGAGACTGGGGGATACCAGGAGGGTTGTACACCGATAAACTCATCTTT. Residues: CALGEGDWGIPGGLYTDKLIF.

This clone was seen more than once but under ten times. The genes are TRDV1 and TRDJ1; TRDD3 matches 8 bases. The trim removed 3 bases at V and 5 bases at J, leaving 32 bases unmatched. Looked up from germline, CDR1 is TSWWSYY and CDR2 is QGS. The CDR3 runs to 23 residues. The DNA for the CDR3 is TGTGCTCTTGGGGACAATCGTGGGACCCTACCAGGGCTGGGGGAAAGGAGATGGGATAAACTCATCTTT. Translated: CALGDNRGTLPGLGERRWDKLIF.

This clone was recorded a few times. The chain joins TRDV1 to TRDJ1; 9 bases line up with TRDD3. The CDR3 is 18 residues long. With V trimmed by 5 bases and J by 1 base, 14 bases remained unmatched. Germline CDR1 reads TSWWSYY; CDR2 reads QGS. The chain's CDR3 is CALGPFSRTGGLTDKLIF. The CDR3 DNA reads as TGTGCTCTTGGGCCCTTTTCCCGGACTGGGGGACTCACCGATAAACTCATCTTT.